Listed below are T cell receptor beta chains from one sample, sequenced in a study of siplizumab effects on memory and regulatory T cells. Using immunoSEQ multiplex PCR, the repertoire was profiled, and TCRdb retains in-frame clones only, with some absent. This table has 85,000 to 130,000 clones, less than 95% appearing once. Sequenced material: Tregs sorted from blood. These receptors were collected from a human donor in good health. Each CDR3 is given with its conserved first and last residue. The order of the fields is V gene, J gene, D gene, clone size, CDR3 DNA, CDR3 protein. D genes are given only for firm matches. Some rows mark clone size as missing; the rest say once, few, many or name a class of expanded clone.

V: TRBV2; J: TRBJ1-5; D: NA; size: few; DNA: TGTGCCAGCAAAGTGGGAGTTGCGGGGAATCAGCCCCAGCATTTT; CDR3: CASKVGVAGNQPQHF
V: TRBV18; J: TRBJ2-7; D: NA; size: NA; DNA: TGTGCCAGCGGTAAAGGGGATTACGAGCAGTACTTC; CDR3: CASGKGDYEQYF
V: TRBV11-2; J: TRBJ2-7; D: NA; size: NA; DNA: TGTGCCAGCAGCTTAGAGGGTCACGAGCAGTACTTC; CDR3: CASSLEGHEQYF
V: TRBV7-9; J: TRBJ2-7; D: NA; size: NA; DNA: TGTGCCAGCAGCTCCCATTTTTTCCCCGGGAGAATTGACTACGAGCAGTACTTC; CDR3: CASSSHFFPGRIDYEQYF
V: TRBV5-1; J: TRBJ1-2; D: TRBD1; size: NA; DNA: TGCGCCAGCAGCTCCAAAGGGGGCGACTATGGCTACACCTTC; CDR3: CASSSKGGDYGYTF
V: TRBV29-1; J: TRBJ2-7; D: TRBD2; size: NA; DNA: TGCAGCGTAGGATCTAGCGGGAGGCTCTACGAGCAGTACTTC; CDR3: CSVGSSGRLYEQYF
V: TRBV27; J: TRBJ1-1; D: TRBD1; size: NA; DNA: TGTGCCAGCAGGCGCGACAGGGCTCGCGAAGCTTTCTTT; CDR3: CASRRDRAREAFF
V: TRBV19; J: TRBJ2-1; D: TRBD1; size: NA; DNA: TGTGCCAGTAGTGACAACAGGGGGTTTAGGGGTAATGAGCAGTTCTTC; CDR3: CASSDNRGFRGNEQFF
V: TRBV5-1; J: TRBJ2-1; D: NA; size: NA; DNA: TGCGCCAGCAGCACCACGAGTGGTTTGGGTGAGCAGTTCTTC; CDR3: CASSTTSGLGEQFF
V: TRBV7-9; J: TRBJ1-4; D: NA; size: NA; DNA: TGTGCCAGCAAATCGTACGTTAAGGGAGGTGAAAAACTGTTTTTT; CDR3: CASKSYVKGGEKLFF
V: TRBV28; J: TRBJ1-4; D: NA; size: NA; DNA: TGTGCCAGCAGCCAACCGTACCAGGGTTACGAAAAACTGTTTTTT; CDR3: CASSQPYQGYEKLFF
V: TRBV5-1; J: TRBJ1-1; D: NA; size: NA; DNA: TGCGCCAGCAGCTTGAGGGTGACCACTGAAGCTTTCTTT; CDR3: CASSLRVTTEAFF
V: TRBV10-3; J: TRBJ1-3; D: TRBD1; size: NA; DNA: TGTGCCATCAGCGTTGACAGGGCTATCTCTGGAAACACCATATATTTT; CDR3: CAISVDRAISGNTIYF
V: TRBV28; J: TRBJ1-5; D: NA; size: NA; DNA: TGTGCCAGCAGGCTAGTCCTAAATCAGCCCCAGCATTTT; CDR3: CASRLVLNQPQHF
V: TRBV6-6; J: TRBJ2-1; D: NA; size: NA; DNA: TGTGCCAGCAGTTACAAGGCCTATGAGCAGTTCTTC; CDR3: CASSYKAYEQFF
V: TRBV7-8; J: TRBJ2-5; D: NA; size: NA; DNA: TGTGCCAGCAGCCCAAGGCGGGTCACGGGGCAAGAGACCCAGTACTTC; CDR3: CASSPRRVTGQETQYF
V: TRBV9; J: TRBJ2-1; D: NA; size: NA; DNA: TGTGCCAGCAGCCCCGAGGGGGGCGGTTCCTACAATGAGCAGTTCTTC; CDR3: CASSPEGGGSYNEQFF
V: TRBV28; J: TRBJ1-2; D: NA; size: NA; DNA: TGTGCCAGCAGTTTCTTCAGGGGAGACGGCTACACCTTC; CDR3: CASSFFRGDGYTF
V: TRBV11-2; J: TRBJ1-3; D: NA; size: NA; DNA: TGTGCCAGCAGCTTTTCAGGGGACTCTGGAAACACCATATATTTT; CDR3: CASSFSGDSGNTIYF
V: TRBV6-6; J: TRBJ2-2; D: TRBD1; size: NA; DNA: TGTGCCAGCAGTTCGTTACAGGGGACGGCCGGGGAGCTGTTTTTT; CDR3: CASSSLQGTAGELFF
V: TRBV5-1; J: TRBJ2-7; D: NA; size: NA; DNA: TGCGCCAGCAAAACTGAGATGGGGACCTACGAGCAGTACTTC; CDR3: CASKTEMGTYEQYF
V: TRBV6-6; J: TRBJ2-7; D: NA; size: NA; DNA: TGTGCCAGCAGTTACTCCTTCTACGAGCAGTACTTC; CDR3: CASSYSFYEQYF
V: TRBV28; J: TRBJ2-5; D: NA; size: NA; DNA: TGTGCCAGCAGTTTTATGGGTGGACAAGAGACCCAGTACTTC; CDR3: CASSFMGGQETQYF
V: TRBV27; J: TRBJ2-5; D: NA; size: NA; DNA: TGTGCCAGCAGTGATACGGCCGCGGGTAAAGAGACCCAGTACTTC; CDR3: CASSDTAAGKETQYF